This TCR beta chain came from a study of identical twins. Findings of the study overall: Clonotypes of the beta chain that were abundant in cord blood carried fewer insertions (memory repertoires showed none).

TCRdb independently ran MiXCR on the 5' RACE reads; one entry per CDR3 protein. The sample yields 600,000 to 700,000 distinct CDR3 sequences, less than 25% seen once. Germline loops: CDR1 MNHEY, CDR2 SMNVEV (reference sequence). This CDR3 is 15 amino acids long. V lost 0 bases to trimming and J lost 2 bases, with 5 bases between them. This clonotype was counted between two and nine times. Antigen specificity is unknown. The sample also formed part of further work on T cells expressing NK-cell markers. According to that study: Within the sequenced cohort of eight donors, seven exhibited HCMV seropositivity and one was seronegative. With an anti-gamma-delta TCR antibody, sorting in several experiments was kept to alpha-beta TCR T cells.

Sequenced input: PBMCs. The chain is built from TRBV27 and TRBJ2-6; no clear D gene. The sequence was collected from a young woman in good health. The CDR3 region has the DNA TGTGCCAGCAGTTTATCGAGGCCTGGGGCCAACGTCCTGACTTTC. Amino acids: CASSLSRPGANVLTF.